These 18 T cell receptor beta chains share one sample of origin, sequenced in a study of cytomegalovirus exposure and HLA in healthy donors. Use of 60 Vbeta and 13 Jbeta primers characterized the PCR. The data were produced by immunoSEQ multiplex PCR, yet TCRdb's version contains in-frame clones alone and is incomplete. The sample contains 170,000 or so clones, 70% to 90% of which appear only once. Sequenced material: PBMCs. All receptors come from a woman younger than 45 in good health and CMV-seronegative.

This chain connects TRBV4-3 to TRBJ1-1; D uncertain. Germline loops: CDR1 LGHNA, CDR2 YSLEER. The CDR3 has 16 amino acids. V dropped 5 bases and J dropped 1 base, with 17 bases sitting between them. CDR3 sequence reads: CASSLQPGSANTEAFF. DNA of the CDR3: TGCGCCAGCAGCTTACAGCCGGGGTCCGCGAACACTGAAGCTTTCTTT.

The chain recombines TRBV7-9 with TRBJ2-2, with 7 bases matching TRBD1. The trim removed 5 bases at V and 3 bases at J, leaving 6 bases unmatched. The germline V gene has CDR1 SEHNR and CDR2 FQNEAQ (reference sequence). The CDR3 has 15 amino acids. The DNA of the CDR3 is TGTGCCAGCAGCACGGGACAGACCTACACCGGGGAGCTGTTTTTT. Translation gives CASSTGQTYTGELFF.

The chain uses TRBV7-9 and TRBJ2-7; TRBD1 might be the D (6 bases). Germline CDR1 SEHNR, CDR2 FQNEAQ (reference sequence). V was pared by 8 bases and J by 2 bases, with 16 bases between. This CDR3 has 14 amino acids. The CDR3 loop reads CASGEQGGAYEQYF. CDR3 DNA sequence: TGTGCCAGCGGCGAACAGGGTGGGGCCTACGAGCAGTACTTC.

The chain combines TRBV13 with TRBJ1-2; 7 nucleotides align to TRBD1. The CDR3 spans 14 residues. Germline loops: CDR1 PRHDT, CDR2 FYEKMQ (reference sequence). The V and J ends lost 4 bases and 4 bases, in that order; junction bases with no gene match: 6. The DNA of the CDR3 is TGTGCCAGCAGCTCAAGCACAGGGGCCTATGGCTACACCTTC. It translates to CASSSSTGAYGYTF.

The chain employs TRBV14 and TRBJ1-2, with D perhaps TRBD1 (6 bases). The V gene's germline CDR1 is SGHDN and CDR2 FVKESK. The germline V and J ends were trimmed by 1 base and 4 bases, with 16 bases remaining between them. The CDR3 covers 16 residues. DNA of the CDR3: TGTGCCAGCAGCCAAGTTACAGGGTCGCCCTTCTATGGCTACACCTTC. This sequence encodes CASSQVTGSPFYGYTF.

The DNA for the CDR3 is TGTGCCACCCAACAGGGCCGCGAGCAGTACTTC. Translating it yields CATQQGREQYF. V usage is TRBV6-5 and J usage is TRBJ2-7, with a weak D call TRBD1 (6 bases). Germline loops: CDR1 MNHEY, CDR2 SVGAGI. This CDR3 region has 11 residues. V lost 10 bases and J 6 bases, leaving 13 bases between the germline ends.

This chain links TRBV4-3 with TRBJ1-2; D is unclear. The CDR3 runs to 13 residues. Germline V gives CDR1 LGHNA, CDR2 YSLEER. Trimming left V 3 bases short and J 6 bases short, with 11 bases between. The CDR3 nucleotides read TGCGCCAGCAGCCAGCCTTCGGGGAATGGCTACACCTTC. As protein: CASSQPSGNGYTF.

The gene calls are TRBV19 and TRBJ1-2; D may be TRBD1 (5 bases). Looked up from germline, CDR1 is LNHDA and CDR2 is SQIVND (reference sequence). Trimming took 5 bases from V and 0 from J, leaving 10 bases between them. This CDR3 has 14 amino acids. This chain's CDR3 is CASSLRQTNYGYTF. The CDR3 DNA reads as TGTGCCAGTAGTCTAAGACAGACTAACTATGGCTACACCTTC. Full variable domain (missing parts from reference TRBV19 and TRBJ1-2): DGGITQSPKYLFRKEGQNVTLSCEQNLNHDAMYWYRQDPGQGLRLIYYSQIVNDFQKGDIAEGYSVSREKKESFPLTVTSAQKNPTAFYLCASSLRQTNYGYTFGSGTRLTVV.

V gene TRBV28 combines with J gene TRBJ1-2; D is uncertain. Per germline, CDR1 MDHEN and CDR2 SYDVKM. Trimming took 3 bases from V and 1 from J, leaving 12 bases between them. This CDR3 has 15 amino acids. In DNA form, the CDR3 reads TGTGCCAGCAGTTTCACGGGTAGATTTAACTATGGCTACACCTTC. This codes for CASSFTGRFNYGYTF.

The rearrangement uses TRBV11-3 and TRBJ2-3; TRBD2 is a possible D gene (6 bases). The CDR3 is made up of 14 amino acids. V gave up 3 bases and J gave up 6 bases, with 13 bases separating them. Looked up from germline, CDR1 is SGHNT and CDR2 is YENEEA. CDR3 loop: CASSLAEGGDTQYF. The CDR3 DNA reads as TGTGCCAGCAGCTTGGCGGAGGGTGGGGATACGCAGTATTTT. Using reference TRBV11-3 and TRBJ2-3 for the parts outside the CDR3, the full variable domain is EAGVVQSPRYKIIEKKQPVAFWCNPISGHNTLYWYLQNLGQGPELLIRYENEEAVDDSQLPKDRFSAERLKGVDSTLKIQPAELGDSAVYLCASSLAEGGDTQYFGPGTRLTVL.

J is TRBJ2-7 and V is TRBV18, with TRBD1 identical over 7 bases. Germline CDR1 is KGHSH and CDR2 is LQKENI. The ends lost 2 bases at V and 0 bases at J; junction bases unmatched: 4. This CDR3 contains 15 residues. The CDR3 here is CASSPSTGASYEQYF. Written as DNA, the CDR3 is TGTGCCAGCTCACCAAGTACAGGGGCCTCCTACGAGCAGTACTTC.

The chain joins TRBV18 to TRBJ2-3, with 9 bases fitting TRBD1. The CDR3 loop spans 18 amino acids. With 3 bases clipped from V and 2 bases from J, the junction kept 12 bases outside the gene matches. Germline V gene sequence: CDR1 KGHSH, CDR2 LQKENI. In nucleotides, the CDR3 is TGTGCCAGCTCACCCCCCCTCTACAGGGGGCCCTACACAGATACGCAGTATTTT. Translating gives CASSPPLYRGPYTDTQYF. Variable domain in full (rest from reference TRBV18 and TRBJ2-3): NAGVMQNPRHLVRRRGQEARLRCSPMKGHSHVYWYRQLPEEGLKFMVYLQKENIIDESGMPKERFSAEFPKEGPSILRIQQVVRGDSAAYFCASSPPLYRGPYTDTQYFGPGTRLTVL.

This chain uses TRBV6-6 with TRBJ2-2, with TRBD1 matching over 9 bases. The CDR3 has 16 residues. The germline gives CDR1 MNHNY, CDR2 SVGAGI (reference sequence). The J segment lost 2 bases and the V segment lost 5 bases, leaving 6 bases of the junction unmatched. The CDR3 reads CASSGRTGVNTGELFF. The CDR3 nucleotides are TGTGCCAGCAGTGGACGGACAGGGGTAAACACCGGGGAGCTGTTTTTT.

The V and J genes are TRBV28 and TRBJ1-1, with D possibly matching TRBD1 (6 bases). The V and J ends lost 4 bases and 4 bases respectively, with 19 bases between them. Germline CDR1 is MDHEN and CDR2 is SYDVKM. The CDR3 totals 16 residues. DNA for the CDR3: TGTGCCAGCAGTTCCTCCACCGGACAGCTTAGCACTGAAGCTTTCTTT. It is translated as CASSSSTGQLSTEAFF.

The chain employs TRBV4-1 and TRBJ2-7, with D perhaps matching TRBD1 (5 bases). This CDR3 has 15 residues. Trimming stripped 0 bases from V and 4 bases from J, with 13 bases between. The germline CDR1 and CDR2 sequences are MGHRA and YSYEKL. CDR3 protein: CASSQDYPDTYEQYF. DNA for the CDR3: TGCGCCAGCAGCCAAGATTACCCGGACACATACGAGCAGTACTTC.

The chain's CDR3 is CASSLAGTGVTGELFF. Here the CDR3 DNA reads TGTGCCAGCAGCTTAGCCGGGACAGGAGTTACCGGGGAGCTGTTTTTT. The gene calls are TRBV7-6 and TRBJ2-2; 8 positions match TRBD1. CDR3 length: 16 residues. The V and J ends lost 0 bases and 5 bases, in that order; junction bases with no gene match: 5. Germline lookup yields CDR1 SGHVS and CDR2 FNYEAQ.

Worth noting for this clone: One junction end does not reproduce the germline sequence, and a read error may be involved. The genes are TRBV4-3 and TRBJ2-6, with D possibly being TRBD1 (6 bases). The CDR3 runs 18 residues. Germline CDR1 and CDR2: LGHNA and YSLEER. CDR3 region: CASSQFAGTSSGANGLTF. DNA for the CDR3: TGCGCCAGCAGCCAATTCGCAGGGACAAGCTCTGGGGCCAACGGCCTGACTTTC.

The gene calls are TRBV7-2 and TRBJ2-7, with 7 bases fitting TRBD2. The CDR3 has 15 amino acids. The germline CDR1 and CDR2 sequences are SGHTA and FQGNSA. V lost 0 bases to trimming and J lost 6 bases; unmatched junction nucleotides: 8. CDR3 region: CASSLAQAGRAEQYF. Written as DNA, the CDR3 is TGTGCCAGCAGCTTAGCCCAAGCGGGGAGGGCCGAGCAGTACTTC.